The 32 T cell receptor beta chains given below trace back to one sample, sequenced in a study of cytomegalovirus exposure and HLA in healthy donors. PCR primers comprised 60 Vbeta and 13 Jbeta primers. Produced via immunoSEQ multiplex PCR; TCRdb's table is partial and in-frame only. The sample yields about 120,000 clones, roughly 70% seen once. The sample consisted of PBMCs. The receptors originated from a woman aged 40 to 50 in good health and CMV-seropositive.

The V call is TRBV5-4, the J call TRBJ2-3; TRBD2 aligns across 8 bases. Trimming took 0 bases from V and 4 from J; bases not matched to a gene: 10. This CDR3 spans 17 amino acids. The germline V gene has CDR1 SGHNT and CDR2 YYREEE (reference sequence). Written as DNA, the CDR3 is TGTGCCAGCAGCTTGGCCGGAAGGACTAGCTCCTCAGATACGCAGTATTTT. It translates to CASSLAGRTSSSDTQYF.

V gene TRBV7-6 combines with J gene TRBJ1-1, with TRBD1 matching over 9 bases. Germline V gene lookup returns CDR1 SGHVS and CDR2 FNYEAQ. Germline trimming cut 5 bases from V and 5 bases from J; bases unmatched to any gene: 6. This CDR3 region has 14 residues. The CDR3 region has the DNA TGTGCCAGCAGCATGGGACAGGGTCGAACTGAAGCTTTCTTT. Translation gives CASSMGQGRTEAFF. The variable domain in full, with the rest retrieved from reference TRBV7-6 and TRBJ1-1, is GAGVSQSPRYKVTKRGQDVALRCDPISGHVSLYWYRQALGQGPEFLTYFNYEAQQDKSGLPNDRFSAERPEGSISTLTIQRTEQRDSAMYRCASSMGQGRTEAFFGQGTRLTVV.

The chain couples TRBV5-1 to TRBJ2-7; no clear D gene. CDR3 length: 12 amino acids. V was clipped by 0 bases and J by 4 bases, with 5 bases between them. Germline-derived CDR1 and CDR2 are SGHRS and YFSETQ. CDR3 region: CASSLDIYEQYF. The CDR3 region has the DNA TGCGCCAGCAGCTTGGATATTTACGAGCAGTACTTC.

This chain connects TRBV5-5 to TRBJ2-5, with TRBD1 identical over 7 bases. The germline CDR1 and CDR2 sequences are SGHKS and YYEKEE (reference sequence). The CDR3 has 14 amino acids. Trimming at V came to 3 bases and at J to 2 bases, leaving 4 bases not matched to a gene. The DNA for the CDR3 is TGTGCCAGCAGCTCCCTGGACAGGCAAGAGACCCAGTACTTC. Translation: CASSSLDRQETQYF.

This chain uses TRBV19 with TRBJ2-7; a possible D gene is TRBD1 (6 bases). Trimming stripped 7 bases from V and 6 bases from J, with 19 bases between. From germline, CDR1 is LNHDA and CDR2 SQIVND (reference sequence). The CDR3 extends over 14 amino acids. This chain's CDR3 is CASTWGPQSVEQYF. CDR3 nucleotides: TGTGCCAGTACATGGGGGCCCCAATCGGTCGAGCAGTACTTC.

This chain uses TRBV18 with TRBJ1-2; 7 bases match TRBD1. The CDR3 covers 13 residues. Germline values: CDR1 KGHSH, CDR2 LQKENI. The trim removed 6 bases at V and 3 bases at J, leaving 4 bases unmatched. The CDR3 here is CASSQGQDYGYTF. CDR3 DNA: TGTGCCAGCTCCCAAGGACAGGACTATGGCTACACCTTC.

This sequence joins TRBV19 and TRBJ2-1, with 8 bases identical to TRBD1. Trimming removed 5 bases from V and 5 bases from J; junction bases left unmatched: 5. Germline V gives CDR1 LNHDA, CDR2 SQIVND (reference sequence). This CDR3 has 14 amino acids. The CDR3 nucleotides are TGTGCCAGTAGTGCGGGACAGGTACACAATGAGCAGTTCTTC. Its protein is CASSAGQVHNEQFF.

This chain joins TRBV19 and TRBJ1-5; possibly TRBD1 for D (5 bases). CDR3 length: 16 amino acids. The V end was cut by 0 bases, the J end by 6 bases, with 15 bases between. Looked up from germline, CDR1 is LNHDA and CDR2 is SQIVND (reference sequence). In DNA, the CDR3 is TGTGCCAGTAGTATAGAGGGCAGGGACTGGGGTCAGCCCCAGCATTTT. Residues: CASSIEGRDWGQPQHF.

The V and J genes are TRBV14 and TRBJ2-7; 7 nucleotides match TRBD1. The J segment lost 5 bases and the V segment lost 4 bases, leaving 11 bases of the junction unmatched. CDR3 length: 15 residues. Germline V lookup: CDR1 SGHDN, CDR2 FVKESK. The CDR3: CASSPSGGSGNEQYF. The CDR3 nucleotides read TGTGCCAGCAGCCCCTCAGGGGGTTCAGGGAACGAGCAGTACTTC.

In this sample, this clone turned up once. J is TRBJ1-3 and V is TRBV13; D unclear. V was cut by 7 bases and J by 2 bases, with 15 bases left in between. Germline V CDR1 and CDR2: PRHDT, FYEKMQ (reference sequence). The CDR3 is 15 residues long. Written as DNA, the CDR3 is TGTGCCAGCACCCCAAATCGGGGTACTGGAAACACCATATATTTT. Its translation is CASTPNRGTGNTIYF.

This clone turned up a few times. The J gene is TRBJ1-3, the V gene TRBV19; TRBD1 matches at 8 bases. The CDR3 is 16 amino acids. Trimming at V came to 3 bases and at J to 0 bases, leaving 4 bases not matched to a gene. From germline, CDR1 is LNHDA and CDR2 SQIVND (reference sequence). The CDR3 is CASSISRGPSGNTIYF. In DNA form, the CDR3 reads TGTGCCAGTAGTATCTCCAGGGGGCCCTCTGGAAACACCATATATTTT.

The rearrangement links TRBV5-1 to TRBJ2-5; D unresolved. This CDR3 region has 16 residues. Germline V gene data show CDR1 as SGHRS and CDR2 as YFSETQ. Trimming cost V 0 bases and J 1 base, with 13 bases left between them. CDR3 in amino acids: CASSLGLQNSQETQYF. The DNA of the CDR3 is TGCGCCAGCAGCTTGGGGCTACAGAATAGCCAAGAGACCCAGTACTTC.

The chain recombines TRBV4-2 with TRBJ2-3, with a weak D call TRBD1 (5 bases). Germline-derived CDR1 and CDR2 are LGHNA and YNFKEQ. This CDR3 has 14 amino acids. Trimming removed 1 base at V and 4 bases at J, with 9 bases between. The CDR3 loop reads CASSQGLGADTQYF. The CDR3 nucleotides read TGTGCCAGCAGCCAAGGATTAGGGGCAGATACGCAGTATTTT.

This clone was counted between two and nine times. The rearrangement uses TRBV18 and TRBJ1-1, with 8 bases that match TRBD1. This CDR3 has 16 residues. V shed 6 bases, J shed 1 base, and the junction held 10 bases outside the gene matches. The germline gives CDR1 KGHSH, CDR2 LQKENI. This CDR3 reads CASSRQGNSRNTEAFF. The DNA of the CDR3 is TGTGCCAGCTCTCGACAGGGGAATTCGCGGAACACTGAAGCTTTCTTT.

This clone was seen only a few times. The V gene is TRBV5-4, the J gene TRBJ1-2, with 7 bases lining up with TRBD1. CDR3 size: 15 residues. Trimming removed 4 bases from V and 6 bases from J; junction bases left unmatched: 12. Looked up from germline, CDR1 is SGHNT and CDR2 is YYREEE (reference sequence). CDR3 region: CASSARQGPGDGYTF. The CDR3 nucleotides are TGTGCCAGCAGCGCGCGACAGGGCCCGGGAGATGGCTACACCTTC.

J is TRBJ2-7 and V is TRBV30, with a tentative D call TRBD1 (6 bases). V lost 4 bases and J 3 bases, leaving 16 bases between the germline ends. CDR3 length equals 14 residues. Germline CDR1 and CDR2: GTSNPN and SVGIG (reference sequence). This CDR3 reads CAWTGTGWSYEQYF. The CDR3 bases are TGTGCCTGGACTGGTACAGGGTGGAGCTACGAGCAGTACTTC.

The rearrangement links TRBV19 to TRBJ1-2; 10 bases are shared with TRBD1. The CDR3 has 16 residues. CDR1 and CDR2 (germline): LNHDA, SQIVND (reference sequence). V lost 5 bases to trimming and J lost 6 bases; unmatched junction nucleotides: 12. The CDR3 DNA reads TGTGCCAGTAGTGCGGACCTTGACAGGGGGCTTGATGGCTACACCTTC. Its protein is CASSADLDRGLDGYTF.

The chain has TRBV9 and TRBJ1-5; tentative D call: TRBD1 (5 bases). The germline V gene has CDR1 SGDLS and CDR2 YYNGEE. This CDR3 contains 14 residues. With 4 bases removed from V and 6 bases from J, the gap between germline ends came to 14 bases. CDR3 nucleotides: TGTGCCAGCAGCCCCCGGGGGGAAGGTCAGCCCCAGCATTTT. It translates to CASSPRGEGQPQHF.

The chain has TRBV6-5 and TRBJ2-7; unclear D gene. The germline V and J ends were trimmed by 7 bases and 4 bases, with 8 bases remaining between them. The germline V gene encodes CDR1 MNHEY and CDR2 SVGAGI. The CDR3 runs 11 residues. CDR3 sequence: CASIPPYEQYF. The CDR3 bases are TGTGCCAGCATTCCCCCATACGAGCAGTACTTC.

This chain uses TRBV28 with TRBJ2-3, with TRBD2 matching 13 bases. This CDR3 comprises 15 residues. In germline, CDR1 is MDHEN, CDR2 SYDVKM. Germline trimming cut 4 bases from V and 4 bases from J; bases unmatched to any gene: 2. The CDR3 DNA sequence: TGTGCCAGCAGTTGGACTAGCGGGGGCCCAGATACGCAGTATTTT. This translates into CASSWTSGGPDTQYF.

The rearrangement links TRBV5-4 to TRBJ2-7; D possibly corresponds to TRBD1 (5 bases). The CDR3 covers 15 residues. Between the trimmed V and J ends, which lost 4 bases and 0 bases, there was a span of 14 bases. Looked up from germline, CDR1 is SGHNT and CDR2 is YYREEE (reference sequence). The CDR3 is CASSVDRPSSYEQYF. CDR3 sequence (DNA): TGTGCCAGCAGCGTCGACAGACCGAGCTCCTACGAGCAGTACTTC.

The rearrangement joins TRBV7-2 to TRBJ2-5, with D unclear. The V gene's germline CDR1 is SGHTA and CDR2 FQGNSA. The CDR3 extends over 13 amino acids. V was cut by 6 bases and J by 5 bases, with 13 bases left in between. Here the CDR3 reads CASSPNGGETQYF. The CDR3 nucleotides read TGTGCCAGCAGTCCAAATGGCGGTGAGACCCAGTACTTC.

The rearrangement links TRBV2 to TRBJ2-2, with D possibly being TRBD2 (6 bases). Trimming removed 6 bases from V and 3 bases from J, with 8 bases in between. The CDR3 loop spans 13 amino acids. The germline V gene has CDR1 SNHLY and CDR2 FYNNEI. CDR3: CASSGTYTGELFF. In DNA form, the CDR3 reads TGTGCCAGCAGCGGGACTTACACCGGGGAGCTGTTTTTT.

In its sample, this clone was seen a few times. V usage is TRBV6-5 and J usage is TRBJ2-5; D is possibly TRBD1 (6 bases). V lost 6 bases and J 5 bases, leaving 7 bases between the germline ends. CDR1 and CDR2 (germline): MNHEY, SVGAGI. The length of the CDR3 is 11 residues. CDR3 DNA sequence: TGTGCCAGCAGGGGGGCGGAGACCCAGTACTTC. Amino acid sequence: CASRGAETQYF.

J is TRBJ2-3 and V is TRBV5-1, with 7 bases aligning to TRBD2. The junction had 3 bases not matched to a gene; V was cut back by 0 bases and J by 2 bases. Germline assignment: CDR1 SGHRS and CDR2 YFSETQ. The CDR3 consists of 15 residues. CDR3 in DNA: TGCGCCAGCAGCTTGGATGGGACTATCACAGATACGCAGTATTTT. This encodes CASSLDGTITDTQYF.

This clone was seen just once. The CDR3 coding sequence is TGTGCCAGTAGTATATATCCCCTCCAGGGTAACAATGAGCAGTTCTTC. Protein: CASSIYPLQGNNEQFF. The genes are TRBV19 and TRBJ2-1, with TRBD1 as a possible D gene (5 bases). Germline CDR1 reads LNHDA; CDR2 reads SQIVND (reference sequence). V shed 2 bases and J shed 5 bases, with 16 bases lying between them. The CDR3 covers 16 residues.

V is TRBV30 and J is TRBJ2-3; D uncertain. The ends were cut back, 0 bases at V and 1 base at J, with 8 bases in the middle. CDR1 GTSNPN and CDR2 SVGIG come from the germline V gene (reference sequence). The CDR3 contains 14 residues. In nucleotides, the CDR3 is TGTGCCTGGAGTGTTTCGACTGGCACAGATACGCAGTATTTT. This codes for CAWSVSTGTDTQYF.

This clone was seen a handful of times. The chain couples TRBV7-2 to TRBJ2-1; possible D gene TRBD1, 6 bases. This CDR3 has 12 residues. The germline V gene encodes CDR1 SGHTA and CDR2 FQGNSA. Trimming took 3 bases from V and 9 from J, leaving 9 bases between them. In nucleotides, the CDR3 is TGTGCCAGCAGCTTCTTAGGGGGTGAGCAGTTCTTC. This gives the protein CASSFLGGEQFF.

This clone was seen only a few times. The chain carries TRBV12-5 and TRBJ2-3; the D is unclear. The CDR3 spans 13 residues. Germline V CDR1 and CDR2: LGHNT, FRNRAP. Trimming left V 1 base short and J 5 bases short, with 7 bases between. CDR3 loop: CASGLGEKDTQYF. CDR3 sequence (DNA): TGTGCTAGTGGTTTGGGAGAAAAAGATACGCAGTATTTT.

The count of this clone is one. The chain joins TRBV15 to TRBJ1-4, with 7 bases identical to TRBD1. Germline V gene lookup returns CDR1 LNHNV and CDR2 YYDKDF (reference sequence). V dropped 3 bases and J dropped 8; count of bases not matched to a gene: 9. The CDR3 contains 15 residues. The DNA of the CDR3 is TGTGCCACCAGCAGCGAAACAGGGGTCGGAGAAAAACTGTTTTTT. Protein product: CATSSETGVGEKLFF.

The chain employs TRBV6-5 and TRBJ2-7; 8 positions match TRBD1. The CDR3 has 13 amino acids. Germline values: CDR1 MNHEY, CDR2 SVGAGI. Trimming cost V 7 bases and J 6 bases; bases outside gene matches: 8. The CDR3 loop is CASTTDRGGEQYF. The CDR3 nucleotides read TGTGCCAGCACAACCGACAGGGGCGGCGAGCAGTACTTC.

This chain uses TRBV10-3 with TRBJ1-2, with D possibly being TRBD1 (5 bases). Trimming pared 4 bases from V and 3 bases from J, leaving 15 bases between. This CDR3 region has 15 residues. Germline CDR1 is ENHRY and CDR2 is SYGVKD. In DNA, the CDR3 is TGTGCCATCAGTGGTGGGACTGCTTTGGACTATGGCTACACCTTC. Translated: CAISGGTALDYGYTF.